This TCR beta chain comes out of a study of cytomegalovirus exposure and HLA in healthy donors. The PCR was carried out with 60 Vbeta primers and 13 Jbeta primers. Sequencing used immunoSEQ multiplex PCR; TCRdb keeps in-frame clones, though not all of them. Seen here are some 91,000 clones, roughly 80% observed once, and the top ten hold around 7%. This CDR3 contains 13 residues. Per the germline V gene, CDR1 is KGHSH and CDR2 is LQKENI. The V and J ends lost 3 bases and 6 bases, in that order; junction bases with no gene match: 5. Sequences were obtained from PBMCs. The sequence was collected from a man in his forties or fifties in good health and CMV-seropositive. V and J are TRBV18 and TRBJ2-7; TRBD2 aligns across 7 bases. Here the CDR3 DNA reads TGTGCCAGCTCACCCGGTGGGGGGGGCGAGCAGTACTTC. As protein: CASSPGGGGEQYF.